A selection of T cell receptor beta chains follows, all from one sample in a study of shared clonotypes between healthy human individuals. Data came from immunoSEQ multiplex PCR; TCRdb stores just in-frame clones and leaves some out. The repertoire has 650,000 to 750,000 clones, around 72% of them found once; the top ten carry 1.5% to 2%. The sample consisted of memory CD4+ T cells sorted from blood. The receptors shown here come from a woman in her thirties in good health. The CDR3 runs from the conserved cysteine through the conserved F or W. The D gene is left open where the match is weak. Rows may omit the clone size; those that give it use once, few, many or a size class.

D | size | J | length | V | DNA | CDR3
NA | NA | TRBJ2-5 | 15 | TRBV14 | TGTGCCAGCAGCCAAGATATCTCCGGGATGGAGACCCAGTACTTC | CASSQDISGMETQYF
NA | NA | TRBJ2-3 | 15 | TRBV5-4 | TGTGCCAGCAGCTTGGCTGGGGCCATCACAGATACGCAGTATTTT | CASSLAGAITDTQYF
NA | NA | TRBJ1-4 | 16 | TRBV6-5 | TGTGCCAGCAGTTATGGGACGATCACGAAGCCGGAAAAACTGTTTTTT | CASSYGTITKPEKLFF
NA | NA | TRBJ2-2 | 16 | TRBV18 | TGTGCCAGCTCACCACCACGGGGCGTCGGCACCGGGGAGCTGTTTTTT | CASSPPRGVGTGELFF
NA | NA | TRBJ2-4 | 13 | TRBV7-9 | TGTGCCAGCAGCACTGGATTCGGGAACATTCAGTACTTC | CASSTGFGNIQYF
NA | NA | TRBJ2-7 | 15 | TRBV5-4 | TGTGCCAGCAGCTGGGTTGACGGGATTCCCTACGAGCAGTACTTC | CASSWVDGIPYEQYF
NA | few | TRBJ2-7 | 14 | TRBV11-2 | TGTGCCAGCAGCTTTAGTGGGGGGACCTACGAGCAGTACTTC | CASSFSGGTYEQYF
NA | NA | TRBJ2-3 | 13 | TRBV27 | TGTGCCAGCAGTTGGGAATTCACAGATACGCAGTATTTT | CASSWEFTDTQYF
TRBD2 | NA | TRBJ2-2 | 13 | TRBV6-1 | TGTGCCAGCATCAGCGGGACCACCGGGGAGCTGTTTTTT | CASISGTTGELFF
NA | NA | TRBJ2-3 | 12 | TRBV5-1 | TGCGCCAGCAGCCCACCCGAAGATACGCAGTATTTT | CASSPPEDTQYF
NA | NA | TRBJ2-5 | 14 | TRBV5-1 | TGCGCCAGCAGCTCGGACTCAAACAGGGAGACCCAGTACTTC | CASSSDSNRETQYF
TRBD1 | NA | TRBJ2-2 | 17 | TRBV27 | TGTGCCAGCAGGAATCCGGGGGACAGGGCTAACACCGGGGAGCTGTTTTTT | CASRNPGDRANTGELFF
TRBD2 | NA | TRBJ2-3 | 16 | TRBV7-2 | TGTGCCAGCAGCTTAGGTACTAGCGGCAGCACAGATACGCAGTATTTT | CASSLGTSGSTDTQYF
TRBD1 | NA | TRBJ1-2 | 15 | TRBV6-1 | TGTGCCAGCAGCCTTGAAGGCCCAGGGGGTTATGGCTACACCTTC | CASSLEGPGGYGYTF
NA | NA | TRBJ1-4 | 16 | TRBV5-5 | TGTGCCAGCAGTCCTCGACAGGCCGCGACTAATGAAAAACTGTTTTTT | CASSPRQAATNEKLFF
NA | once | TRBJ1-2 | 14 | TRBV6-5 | TGTGCCAGCAGTGAAATGGGGGTTAACTATGGCTACACCTTC | CASSEMGVNYGYTF
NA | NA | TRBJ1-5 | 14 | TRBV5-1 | TGCGCCAGCAGCTTAGTGGGGGGCGATCAGCCCCAGCATTTT | CASSLVGGDQPQHF
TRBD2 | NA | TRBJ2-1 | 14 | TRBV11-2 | TGTGCCAGCAGTTTCATAGCGGGAGGGCGTGAGCAGTTCTTC | CASSFIAGGREQFF
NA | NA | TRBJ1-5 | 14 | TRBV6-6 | TGTGCCAGCAGTGGGGGACCCTCGGATCAGCCCCAGCATTTT | CASSGGPSDQPQHF
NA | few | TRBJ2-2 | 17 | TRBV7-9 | TGTGCCAGCAAAACAATCCGCGGGAGTGAGGGGGCCGGGGAGCTGTTTTTT | CASKTIRGSEGAGELFF
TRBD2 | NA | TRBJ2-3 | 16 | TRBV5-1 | TGCGCCAGCAGCTTTGTTACTAGCGGGATGGGAGATACGCAGTATTTT | CASSFVTSGMGDTQYF
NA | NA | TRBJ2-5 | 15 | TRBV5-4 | TGTGCCAGCAGCTTCGCACTAGGAAACCAAGAGACCCAGTACTTC | CASSFALGNQETQYF
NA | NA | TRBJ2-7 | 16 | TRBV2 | TGTGCCAGCAGGGACCCCCCCGACGCGAGATCCTACGAGCAGTACTTC | CASRDPPDARSYEQYF
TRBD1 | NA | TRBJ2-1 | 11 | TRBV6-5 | TGTGCCAGCGACGACCGGGACAGGCAGTTCTTC | CASDDRDRQFF
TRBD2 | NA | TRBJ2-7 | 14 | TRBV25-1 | TGTGCCAGCAGTTGGCGGGAGGGCCCTGGTGAGCAGTACTTC | CASSWREGPGEQYF
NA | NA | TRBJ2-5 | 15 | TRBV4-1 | TGCGCCAGCAGCTCCGGCGCTTTCGGAGAAGAGACCCAGTACTTC | CASSSGAFGEETQYF
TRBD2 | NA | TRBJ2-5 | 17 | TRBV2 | TGTGCCAGCAGTGGCGGGGTCCTAGCGGGAGGAGGAGAGACCCAGTACTTC | CASSGGVLAGGGETQYF
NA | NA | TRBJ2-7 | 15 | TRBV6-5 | TGTGCCAGCAGTGACTGGGCAGGTAGCTCCTACGAGCAGTACTTC | CASSDWAGSSYEQYF
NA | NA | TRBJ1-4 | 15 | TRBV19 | TGTGCCAGTAGTTTCCGGGTCTCGACTAATGAAAAACTGTTTTTT | CASSFRVSTNEKLFF
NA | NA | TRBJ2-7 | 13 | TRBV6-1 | TGTGCCAGCAGTCGGGCCAAAGAGGGCGAGCAGTACTTC | CASSRAKEGEQYF